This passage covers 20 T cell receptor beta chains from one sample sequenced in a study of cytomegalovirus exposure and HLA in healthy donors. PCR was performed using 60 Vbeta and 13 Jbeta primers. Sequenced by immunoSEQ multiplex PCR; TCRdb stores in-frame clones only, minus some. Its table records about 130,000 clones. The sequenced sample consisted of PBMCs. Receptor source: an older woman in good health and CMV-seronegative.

CDR3 nucleotides: TGCGCCAGCAGCCCCGGACTAGCGGGGCTGGAGACCCAGTACTTC. Its translation is CASSPGLAGLETQYF. V and J are TRBV5-1 and TRBJ2-5, with 12 nucleotides matching TRBD2. V shed 4 bases and J 5 bases; nucleotides not matched to a gene: 6. This CDR3 region has 15 residues. Germline CDR1 SGHRS, CDR2 YFSETQ.

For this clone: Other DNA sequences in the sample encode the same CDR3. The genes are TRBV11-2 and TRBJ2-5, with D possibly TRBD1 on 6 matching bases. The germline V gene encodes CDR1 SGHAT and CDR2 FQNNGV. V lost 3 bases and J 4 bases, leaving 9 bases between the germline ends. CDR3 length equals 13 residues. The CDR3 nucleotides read TGTGCCAGCAGCTTTGGGGGCCGAGAGACCCAGTACTTC. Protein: CASSFGGRETQYF.

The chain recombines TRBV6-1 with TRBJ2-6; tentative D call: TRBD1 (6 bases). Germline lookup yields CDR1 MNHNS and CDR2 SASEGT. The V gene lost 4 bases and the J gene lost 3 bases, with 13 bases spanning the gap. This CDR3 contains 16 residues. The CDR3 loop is CASSARRGVGANVLTF. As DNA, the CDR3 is TGTGCCAGCAGTGCTCGCAGGGGTGTTGGGGCCAACGTCCTGACTTTC.

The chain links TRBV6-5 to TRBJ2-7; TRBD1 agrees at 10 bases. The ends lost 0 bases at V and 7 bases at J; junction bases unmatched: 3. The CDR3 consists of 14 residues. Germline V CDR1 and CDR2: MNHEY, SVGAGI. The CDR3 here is CASSYSGTGEEQYF. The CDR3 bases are TGTGCCAGCAGTTACTCGGGGACAGGGGAAGAGCAGTACTTC.

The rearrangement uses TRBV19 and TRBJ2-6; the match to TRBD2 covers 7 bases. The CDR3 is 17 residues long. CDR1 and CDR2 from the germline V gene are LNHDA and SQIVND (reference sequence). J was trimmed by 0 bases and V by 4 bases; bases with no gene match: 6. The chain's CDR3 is CASSTGGLSSGANVLTF. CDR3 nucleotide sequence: TGTGCCAGTAGTACGGGGGGACTAAGCTCTGGGGCCAACGTCCTGACTTTC.

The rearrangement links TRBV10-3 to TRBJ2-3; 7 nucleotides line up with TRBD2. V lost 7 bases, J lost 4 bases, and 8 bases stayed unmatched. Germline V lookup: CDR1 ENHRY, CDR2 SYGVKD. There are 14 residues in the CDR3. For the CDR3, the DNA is TGTGCCATCATGGGGGGGAGCCCTCCAGATACGCAGTATTTT. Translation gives CAIMGGSPPDTQYF.

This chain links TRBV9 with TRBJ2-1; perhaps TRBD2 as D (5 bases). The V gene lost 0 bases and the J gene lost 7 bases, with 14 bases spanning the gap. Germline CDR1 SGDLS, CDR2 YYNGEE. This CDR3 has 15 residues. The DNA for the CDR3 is TGTGCCAGCAGCGTAGGAGCGACCCGGGGAAATGAGCAGTTCTTC. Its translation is CASSVGATRGNEQFF. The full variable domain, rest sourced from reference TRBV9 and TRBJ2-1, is DSGVTQTPKHLITATGQRVTLRCSPRSGDLSVYWYQQSLDQGLQFLIQYYNGEERAKGNILERFSAQQFPDLHSELNLSSLELGDSALYFCASSVGATRGNEQFFGPGTRLTVL.

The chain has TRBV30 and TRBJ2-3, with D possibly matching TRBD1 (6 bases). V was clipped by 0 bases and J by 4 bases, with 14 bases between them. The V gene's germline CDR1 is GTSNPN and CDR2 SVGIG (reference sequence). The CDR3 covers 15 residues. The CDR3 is CAWSVDRKSADTQYF. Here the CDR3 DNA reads TGTGCCTGGAGTGTAGACAGGAAATCGGCAGATACGCAGTATTTT.

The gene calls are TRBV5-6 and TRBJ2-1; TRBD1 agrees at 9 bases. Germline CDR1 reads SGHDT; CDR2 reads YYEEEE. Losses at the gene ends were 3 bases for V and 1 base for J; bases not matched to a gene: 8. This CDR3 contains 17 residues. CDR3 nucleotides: TGTGCCAGCAGCTACATAACGGGACAGGGTTCCTACAATGAGCAGTTCTTC. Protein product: CASSYITGQGSYNEQFF. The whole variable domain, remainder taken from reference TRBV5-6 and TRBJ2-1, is DAGVTQSPTHLIKTRGQQVTLRCSPKSGHDTVSWYQQALGQGPQFIFQYYEEEERQRGNFPDRFSGHQFPNYSSELNVNALLLGDSALYLCASSYITGQGSYNEQFFGPGTRLTVL.

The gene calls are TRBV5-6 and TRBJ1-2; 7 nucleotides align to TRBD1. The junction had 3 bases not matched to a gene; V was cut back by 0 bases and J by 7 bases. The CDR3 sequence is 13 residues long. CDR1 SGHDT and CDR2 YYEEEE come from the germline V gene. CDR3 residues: CASSLGTGVGYTF. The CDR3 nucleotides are TGTGCCAGCAGCTTGGGTACAGGGGTTGGCTACACCTTC.

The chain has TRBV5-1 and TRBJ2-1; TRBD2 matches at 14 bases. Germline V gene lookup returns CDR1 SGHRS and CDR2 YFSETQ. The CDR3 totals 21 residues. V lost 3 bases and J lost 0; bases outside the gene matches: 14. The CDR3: CASSSPHRTSGRPSSYNEQFF. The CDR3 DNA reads TGCGCCAGCAGCTCCCCACACCGGACTAGCGGGAGGCCGAGCTCCTACAATGAGCAGTTCTTC. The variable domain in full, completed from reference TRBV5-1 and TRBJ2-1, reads KAGVTQTPRYLIKTRGQQVTLSCSPISGHRSVSWYQQTPGQGLQFLFEYFSETQRNKGNFPGRFSGRQFSNSRSEMNVSTLELGDSALYLCASSSPHRTSGRPSSYNEQFFGPGTRLTVL.

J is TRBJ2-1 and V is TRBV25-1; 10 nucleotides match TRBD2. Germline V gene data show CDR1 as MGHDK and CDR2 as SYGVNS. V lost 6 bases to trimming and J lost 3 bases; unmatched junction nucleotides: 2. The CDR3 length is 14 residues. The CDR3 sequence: CASRIAGGYNEQFF. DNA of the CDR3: TGTGCCAGCAGAATAGCGGGAGGCTACAATGAGCAGTTCTTC.

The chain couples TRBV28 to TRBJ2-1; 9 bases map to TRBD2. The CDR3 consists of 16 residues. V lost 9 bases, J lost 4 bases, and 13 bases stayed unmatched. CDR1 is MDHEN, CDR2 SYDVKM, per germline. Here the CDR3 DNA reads TGTGCCAGTTTCAGAAGTAGCGGGGGCCTTTACAATGAGCAGTTCTTC. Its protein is CASFRSSGGLYNEQFF.

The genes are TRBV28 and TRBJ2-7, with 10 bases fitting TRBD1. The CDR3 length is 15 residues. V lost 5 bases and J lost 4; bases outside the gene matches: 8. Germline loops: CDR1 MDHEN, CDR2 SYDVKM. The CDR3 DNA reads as TGTGCCAGCAGTCTCGGGGGGACAGGGGTTTACGAGCAGTACTTC. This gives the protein CASSLGGTGVYEQYF.

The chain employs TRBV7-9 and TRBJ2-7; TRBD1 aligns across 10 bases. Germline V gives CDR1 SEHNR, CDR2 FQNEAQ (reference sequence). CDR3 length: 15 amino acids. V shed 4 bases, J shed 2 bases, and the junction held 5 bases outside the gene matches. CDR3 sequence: CASSSRTGGTYEQYF. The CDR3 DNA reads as TGTGCCAGCAGCTCCCGGACAGGGGGTACCTACGAGCAGTACTTC.

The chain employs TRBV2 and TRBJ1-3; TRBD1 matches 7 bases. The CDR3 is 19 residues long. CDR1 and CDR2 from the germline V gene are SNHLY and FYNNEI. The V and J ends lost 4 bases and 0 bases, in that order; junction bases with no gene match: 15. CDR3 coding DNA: TGTGCCAGCAGTGTTCGGACAGGATCCCCCTTAACCTCTGGAAACACCATATATTTT. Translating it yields CASSVRTGSPLTSGNTIYF.

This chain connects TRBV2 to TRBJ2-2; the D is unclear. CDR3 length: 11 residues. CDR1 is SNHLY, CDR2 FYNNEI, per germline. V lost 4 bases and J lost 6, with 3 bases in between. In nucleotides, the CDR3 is TGTGCCAGCAGTGGAGCCGGGGAGCTGTTTTTT. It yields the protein CASSGAGELFF. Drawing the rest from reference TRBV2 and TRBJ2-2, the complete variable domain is EPEVTQTPSHQVTQMGQEVILRCVPISNHLYFYWYRQILGQKVEFLVSFYNNEISEKSEIFDDQFSVERPDGSNFTLKIRSTKLEDSAMYFCASSGAGELFFGEGSRLTVL.

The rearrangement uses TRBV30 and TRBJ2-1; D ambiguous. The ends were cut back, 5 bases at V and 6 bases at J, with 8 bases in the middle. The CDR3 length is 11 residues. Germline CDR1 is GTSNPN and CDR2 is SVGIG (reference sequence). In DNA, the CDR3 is TGTGCCTGGCGGTACTCCAATGAGCAGTTCTTC. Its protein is CAWRYSNEQFF.

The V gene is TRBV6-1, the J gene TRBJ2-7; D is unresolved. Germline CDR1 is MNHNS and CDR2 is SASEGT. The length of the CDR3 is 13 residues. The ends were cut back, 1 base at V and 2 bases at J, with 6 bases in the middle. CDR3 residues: CASSEETPYEQYF. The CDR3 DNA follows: TGTGCCAGCAGTGAAGAGACACCCTACGAGCAGTACTTC.

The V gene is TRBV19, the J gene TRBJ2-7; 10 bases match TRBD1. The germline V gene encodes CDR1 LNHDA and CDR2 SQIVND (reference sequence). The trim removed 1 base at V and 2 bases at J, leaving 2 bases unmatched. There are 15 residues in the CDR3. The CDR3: CASSIGTGGTYEQYF. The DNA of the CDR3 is TGTGCCAGTAGTATAGGGACAGGGGGAACCTACGAGCAGTACTTC.